One T cell receptor beta chain is described in this entry. Sequenced by immunoSEQ multiplex PCR; TCRdb stores in-frame clones only, minus some. The sample includes tens of thousands of clones, roughly 88% seen only once; the top ten take 10%. The CDR3 consists of 15 residues. Per the germline V gene, CDR1 is LNHDA and CDR2 is SQIVND (reference sequence). V lost 9 bases to trimming and J lost 6 bases, with 18 bases between them. This entry comes from a study of T cell responses to AZD1222 COVID-19 vaccine. The chain is built from TRBV19 and TRBJ1-6; tentatively, D is TRBD1 (6 bases). The sequence was collected from an adult who received the MenACWY meningococcal vaccine as a control. The input for sequencing was peripheral blood, taken 28 days after the second dose of the MenACWY control vaccine. The CDR3 DNA reads as TGTGCCAGCTCCATCAACAGGGAGGGTAATTCACCCCTCCACTTT. Translation gives CASSINREGNSPLHF. The whole variable domain, remainder taken from reference TRBV19 and TRBJ1-6, is DGGITQSPKYLFRKEGQNVTLSCEQNLNHDAMYWYRQDPGQGLRLIYYSQIVNDFQKGDIAEGYSVSREKKESFPLTVTSAQKNPTAFYLCASSINREGNSPLHFGNGTRLTVT.